The clone carrying this TCR beta chain was recorded only once. The record originates from a study of cytomegalovirus exposure and HLA in healthy donors. There are 16 residues in the CDR3. The V gene's germline CDR1 is SEHNR and CDR2 FQNEAQ (reference sequence). Trimming took 3 bases from V and 4 from J, leaving 15 bases between them. Sequenced by immunoSEQ multiplex PCR; TCRdb stores in-frame clones only, minus some. Of around 70,000 clones in the sample, roughly 92% were seen once. Sequencing used PBMCs. This chain joins TRBV7-9 and TRBJ2-2; D might be TRBD1 (7 bases). The sequence was collected from a woman younger than 30 in good health and CMV-seropositive. CDR3 DNA sequence: TGTGCCAGCAGCTTGGTGGCAGGGGGGACCACCGGGGAGCTGTTTTTT. It yields the protein CASSLVAGGTTGELFF.